The 8 T cell receptor beta chains presented below share a single source sample, sequenced in a study of blood T cell repertoires in COVID-19. Data came from immunoSEQ multiplex PCR; TCRdb stores just in-frame clones and leaves some out. The profile shows around 150,000 clones, more than 80% of them singletons. The sequencing sample was made of peripheral blood. The receptor source for this set is an older man with acute or convalescent COVID-19.

This rearrangement joins TRBV15 to TRBJ1-3; D gene unclear. This CDR3 region has 15 residues. The V end was cut by 0 bases, the J end by 0 bases, with 6 bases between. Germline-derived CDR1 and CDR2 are LNHNV and YYDKDF (reference sequence). As DNA, the CDR3 is TGTGCCACCAGCAGAGATCTCGGCTCTGGAAACACCATATATTTT. As protein: CATSRDLGSGNTIYF. Using reference TRBV15 and TRBJ1-3 for the parts outside the CDR3, the full variable domain is DAMVIQNPRYQVTQFGKPVTLSCSQTLNHNVMYWYQQKSSQAPKLLFHYYDKDFNNEADTPDNFQSRRPNTSFCFLDIRSPGLGDTAMYLCATSRDLGSGNTIYFGEGSWLTVV.

As concerns this clone: The identical CDR3 is also encoded by other nucleotide sequences in the sample. The chain couples TRBV12-3 or TRBV12-4 to TRBJ1-5; TRBD1 matches at 7 bases. This CDR3 is built from 11 residues. V lost 6 bases to trimming and J lost 7 bases; unmatched junction nucleotides: 0. The CDR3 loop is CASSRGQPQHF. CDR3 nucleotide sequence: TGTGCCAGCAGCAGGGGGCAGCCCCAGCATTTT.

The chain combines TRBV7-8 with TRBJ2-1; 8 bases line up with TRBD2. This CDR3 has 14 amino acids. The germline V gene has CDR1 SGHVS and CDR2 FQNEAQ. V was clipped by 3 bases and J by 4 bases; unmatched bases: 2. CDR3 bases: TGTGCCAGCAGCTTTAGCGGGATTTACAATGAGCAGTTCTTC. The encoded protein is CASSFSGIYNEQFF.

This clone was counted once. The V call is TRBV6-6, the J call TRBJ2-3, with D possibly being TRBD1 (5 bases). Germline CDR1 is MNHNY and CDR2 is SVGAGI (reference sequence). V was cut by 2 bases and J by 5 bases, with 14 bases left in between. The CDR3 sequence is 15 residues long. As DNA, the CDR3 is TGTGCCAGCAGTTACAGAAGGGGCGCAGGAGATACGCAGTATTTT. This sequence encodes CASSYRRGAGDTQYF.

The chain has TRBV19 and TRBJ2-7; 7 bases fit TRBD1. The CDR3 is 12 amino acids. CDR1 is LNHDA, CDR2 SQIVND, per germline (reference sequence). Unmatched junction bases numbered 5, after V lost 10 bases and J lost 2 bases. The CDR3 sequence: CATRDSAYEQYF. For the CDR3, the DNA is TGTGCCACCAGGGACAGTGCCTACGAGCAGTACTTC.

The V call is TRBV6-5, the J call TRBJ1-2; 7 bases are shared with TRBD1. The CDR3 length is 14 residues. The V segment lost 6 bases and the J segment 6 bases; nucleotides outside the gene matches: 10. Per the germline V gene, CDR1 is MNHEY and CDR2 is SVGAGI. CDR3 sequence: CASRTGTAAHGYTF. The DNA of the CDR3 is TGTGCCAGCAGAACCGGGACAGCCGCCCATGGCTACACCTTC.

The chain joins TRBV5-4 to TRBJ1-2; D remains ambiguous. Germline-derived CDR1 and CDR2 are SGHNT and YYREEE (reference sequence). The CDR3 runs to 15 residues. V lost 0 bases and J 7 bases, leaving 16 bases between the germline ends. The CDR3 sequence: CASSLAAWTHPGYTF. The CDR3, as DNA: TGTGCCAGCAGCTTGGCCGCCTGGACTCATCCTGGCTACACCTTC.

The chain couples TRBV18 to TRBJ2-1; TRBD1 matches at 8 bases. With 3 bases clipped from V and 9 bases from J, the junction kept 10 bases outside the gene matches. Per germline, CDR1 KGHSH and CDR2 LQKENI. This CDR3 is 15 amino acids long. CDR3 loop: CASSPPSQGQAEQFF. The CDR3 DNA reads TGTGCCAGCTCACCCCCATCACAGGGACAGGCTGAGCAGTTCTTC. The whole variable domain, filled in from reference TRBV18 and TRBJ2-1, reads NAGVMQNPRHLVRRRGQEARLRCSPMKGHSHVYWYRQLPEEGLKFMVYLQKENIIDESGMPKERFSAEFPKEGPSILRIQQVVRGDSAAYFCASSPPSQGQAEQFFGPGTRLTVL.